The rows below give T cell receptor beta chains drawn from one sample of a study of blood T cell repertoires in COVID-19. Sequenced by immunoSEQ multiplex PCR; TCRdb stores in-frame clones only, minus some. The sample lists roughly 260,000 clones, about 90% occurring once. What was sequenced was peripheral blood. The receptors shown here come from a middle-aged woman with acute or convalescent COVID-19. CDR3s include the opening cysteine and the closing phenylalanine or tryptophan. D genes are given only for firm matches. For some rows the clone size is stated as once, few or many, or as a class when expanded; others skip it.

DNA	CDR3	V	D	J	size
TGTGCCAGCAGCCAACAGGGGGCTAGCACTGAAGCTTTCTTT	CASSQQGASTEAFF	TRBV7-2	TRBD1	TRBJ1-1	.
TGTGCCAGCAGCGACAGGTCGAATTCACCCCTCCACTTT	CASSDRSNSPLHF	TRBV9	.	TRBJ1-6	.
TGTGCCAGCTCAGGGACAGTAGATGGCTACACCTTC	CASSGTVDGYTF	TRBV18	TRBD1	TRBJ1-2	.
TGCGCCAGCAGCGGCGGCGTGTTGCGAGAGACCCAGTACTTC	CASSGGVLRETQYF	TRBV5-1	.	TRBJ2-5	.
TGTGCCATCAGTGAAACAGGGGCCGATACGCAGTATTTT	CAISETGADTQYF	TRBV10-3	TRBD1	TRBJ2-3	.
TGTGCCAGCAGCCAGGCGGGACAGGGCTCACAAGAGACCCAGTACTTC	CASSQAGQGSQETQYF	TRBV7-3	TRBD1	TRBJ2-5	.
TGTGCCAGCAGTGAAAGTCGGCAGGGGGAAGAAAAACTGTTTTTT	CASSESRQGEEKLFF	TRBV25-1	TRBD1	TRBJ1-4	.
TGTGCCAGTAGTACCGGGACAGCCTTCACCGGGGAGCTGTTTTTT	CASSTGTAFTGELFF	TRBV19	TRBD1	TRBJ2-2	.
TGCGCCAGCAGCTGGGGCCGGGGGAGTGGGGGATACAATGAGCAGTTCTTC	CASSWGRGSGGYNEQFF	TRBV5-1	.	TRBJ2-1	.
TGTGCCAGCAGCCCCGGGGAGGGGATGCATTCACCCCTCCACTTT	CASSPGEGMHSPLHF	TRBV6-5	.	TRBJ1-6	.
TGTGCCAGTTCCCGATCGGGACTACCTAAAGAGACCCAGTACTTC	CASSRSGLPKETQYF	TRBV19	TRBD2	TRBJ2-5	.
TGTGCCAGTAGTATCGGTAGTCAGCCCCAGCATTTT	CASSIGSQPQHF	TRBV19	.	TRBJ1-5	.
TGTGCCAGCAGCTTAGATCGTCAGGGGGCCAGGTGGTATGGCTACACCTTC	CASSLDRQGARWYGYTF	TRBV11-2	TRBD1	TRBJ1-2	.
TGTGCCAGTAGCATCTTGCAGACAGGTTTGATGAACACTGAAGCTTTCTTT	CASSILQTGLMNTEAFF	TRBV19	.	TRBJ1-1	.
TGTGCCTGCACATCTGGACAGCTCAATCAGCCCCAGCATTTT	CACTSGQLNQPQHF	TRBV30	.	TRBJ1-5	.
TGTGCCAGCAATGTCCGACAGTCTAATGAAAAACTGTTTTTT	CASNVRQSNEKLFF	TRBV2	.	TRBJ1-4	.
TGTGCCAGCAGTTTAACCGGGGGGACTGAAGCTTTCTTT	CASSLTGGTEAFF	TRBV27	.	TRBJ1-1	few
TGCGCCAGCAGCCAAGGACTAGCGGGGGTCACAGATACGCAGTATTTT	CASSQGLAGVTDTQYF	TRBV5-1	TRBD2	TRBJ2-3	.
TGCGCCAGCAGCTTGGGGGACAGAAACTATGGCTACACCTTC	CASSLGDRNYGYTF	TRBV5-1	TRBD1	TRBJ1-2	few
TGTGCCAGTAGTCCAACGGGGGATAGGTCCTACAATGAGCAGTTCTTC	CASSPTGDRSYNEQFF	TRBV19	.	TRBJ2-1	once
TGTGCCTGGAGTCCGGACCGGAGTGGGGCCTCCTACAATGAGCAGTTCTTC	CAWSPDRSGASYNEQFF	TRBV30	.	TRBJ2-1	.
TGTGCCAGCAGCTTAGGGCCGGCGGCTGCCGGATACTCCTACAATGAGCAGTTCTTC	CASSLGPAAAGYSYNEQFF	TRBV7-2	.	TRBJ2-1	.
TGTGCCAGCAGTTTCCACGGGGGGACAGGGGGGTCTAATGAAAAACTGTTTTTT	CASSFHGGTGGSNEKLFF	TRBV28	TRBD1	TRBJ1-4	few